The clone carrying this T cell receptor beta chain was recorded a few times. Its antigen is unidentified. The record originates from a study of beta chain features in type 1 diabetes. Turning to the study itself: Cell yields, gender and age were similar in healthy donors and patients.

TCRB transcripts that were expressed got sequenced, as all of the isolated RNA had been reverse transcribed. Measured with immunoSEQ multiplex PCR; TCRdb has only the in-frame clones, and not every one. The sample yields some 350,000 clones, roughly 12% seen once. CDR3 length equals 10 residues. Germline lookup yields CDR1 MNHEY and CDR2 SVGAGI. V was trimmed by 9 bases and J by 8 bases, leaving 10 bases between them. General study findings and limits: Type 1 diabetes patients had VDJ junctions that carried fewer insertions and more deletions. For patients, the naive, central memory and Treg TCRB repertoires appeared more alike than for healthy donors. Among patients with Type 1 diabetes, TCRB CDR3s were moderately but significantly shorter in every one of the four CD4+ subsets. In cDNA sequencing, cells with high TCR expression could be over-represented.

Material for sequencing was naive CD4+ T cells from blood. The TCR sequence derives from a woman aged 18-35 years with type 1 diabetes. The chain carries TRBV6-5 and TRBJ1-2; the D is unclear. The chain's CDR3 is CASRGSGYTF. The CDR3, as DNA: TGTGCCAGTCGGGGAAGCGGCTACACCTTC.